The rows below give T cell receptor beta chains drawn from one sample of a study of blood T cell repertoires in COVID-19. Libraries were prepared by immunoSEQ multiplex PCR; TCRdb keeps only in-frame clonotypes and omits some of them. The profile shows approximately 140,000 clones, 80% to 85% of them singletons. The sequencing input was peripheral blood. The source is a man aged 25-45 years with COVID-19, enrolled during active disease. CDR3s include the opening cysteine and the closing phenylalanine or tryptophan. Each record gives: clone size, J gene, V gene, D gene, CDR3 DNA, CDR3 protein. The D gene is left open where the match is weak. Not every row has a clone size; where given, it reads once, few, many or a size class.

size: once; J: TRBJ2-7; V: TRBV12-3/TRBV12-4; D: NA; DNA: TGTGCCAGCAGTCCCCCAGGGACCTACGAGCAGTACTTC; CDR3: CASSPPGTYEQYF
size: NA; J: TRBJ2-3; V: TRBV11-2; D: TRBD2; DNA: TGTGCCAGCAGCTTCTCTAGCGGGAGTACAGATACGCAGTATTTT; CDR3: CASSFSSGSTDTQYF
size: NA; J: TRBJ2-3; V: TRBV7-2; D: TRBD2; DNA: TGTGCCAGCAGCTTTGGCGGGAGGGCAGATACGCAGTATTTT; CDR3: CASSFGGRADTQYF
size: once; J: TRBJ2-3; V: TRBV28; D: TRBD2; DNA: TGTGCCACCCTAGCGGGCAGAAGCACAGATACGCAGTATTTT; CDR3: CATLAGRSTDTQYF
size: few; J: TRBJ2-7; V: TRBV11-2; D: NA; DNA: TGTGCCAGCAGCTTAGCGGCAGGCCCCAGCTCCTACGAGCAGTACTTC; CDR3: CASSLAAGPSSYEQYF
size: NA; J: TRBJ2-7; V: TRBV30; D: NA; DNA: TGTGCCTGGACCTCCCCGAGCTCCTACGAGCAGTACTTC; CDR3: CAWTSPSSYEQYF
size: NA; J: TRBJ1-1; V: TRBV5-5; D: NA; DNA: TGTGCCAGCAGCCGTCGGGGGGTCAACACTGAAGCTTTCTTT; CDR3: CASSRRGVNTEAFF
size: NA; J: TRBJ2-2; V: TRBV9; D: TRBD2; DNA: TGTGCCAGCAACCTACCGGGACTAGCGCGCACCGGGGAGCTGTTTTTT; CDR3: CASNLPGLARTGELFF
size: NA; J: TRBJ2-7; V: TRBV5-5; D: NA; DNA: TGTGCCAGCAGCCTCAGCCGGGGAACTGTATCCTACGAGCAGTACTTC; CDR3: CASSLSRGTVSYEQYF
size: NA; J: TRBJ2-5; V: TRBV5-4; D: TRBD2; DNA: TGTGCCATACTAAACGACGGGAGGGAAGAGACCCAGTACTTC; CDR3: CAILNDGREETQYF
size: NA; J: TRBJ1-6; V: TRBV2; D: NA; DNA: TGTGCCAGCAGTGAAGGGGCAGGGGTATATTCACCCCTCCACTTT; CDR3: CASSEGAGVYSPLHF
size: many; J: TRBJ1-5; V: TRBV3-1/TRBV3-2; D: NA; DNA: TGTGCCAGCAGCCCGGGGAATAATCAGCCCCAGCATTTT; CDR3: CASSPGNNQPQHF
size: NA; J: TRBJ1-2; V: TRBV24-1; D: TRBD1; DNA: TGTGCCACCAGTGGTGGACAGGGAGCAAACTATGGCTACACCTTC; CDR3: CATSGGQGANYGYTF
size: NA; J: TRBJ2-5; V: TRBV14; D: TRBD2; DNA: TGTGCCAGCAGCCCCTCACTTCGACTAGCGGGAGATGAGACCCAGTACTTC; CDR3: CASSPSLRLAGDETQYF
size: NA; J: TRBJ2-3; V: TRBV19; D: TRBD2; DNA: TGTGCCAGTAGTATAGTCCTTTCGACTAGCGGGAGAAAGGATACGCAGTATTTT; CDR3: CASSIVLSTSGRKDTQYF
size: once; J: TRBJ2-7; V: TRBV10-1; D: NA; DNA: TGCGCCAGCTCCCCTTCTAGCGATCCCTACGAGCAGTACTTC; CDR3: CASSPSSDPYEQYF
size: NA; J: TRBJ2-3; V: TRBV2; D: TRBD2; DNA: TGTGCCAGCAGTGACGGTAGCGGGAGGTCAGATACGCAGTATTTT; CDR3: CASSDGSGRSDTQYF
size: NA; J: TRBJ2-1; V: TRBV24-1; D: NA; DNA: TGTGCCACCAGTGATTTGCGGTGGAATGAGCAGTTCTTC; CDR3: CATSDLRWNEQFF
size: NA; J: TRBJ1-6; V: TRBV25-1; D: NA; DNA: TGTGCCAGCAGTTCCCCAGGGGCCGACTTCTATAATTCACCCCTCCACTTT; CDR3: CASSSPGADFYNSPLHF
size: NA; J: TRBJ2-5; V: TRBV4-3; D: TRBD2; DNA: TGCGCCAGCAGCCAAGGCCCAGCGGGAGGGCCAGAGACCCAGTACTTC; CDR3: CASSQGPAGGPETQYF
size: NA; J: TRBJ1-2; V: TRBV13; D: TRBD1; DNA: TGTGCCAGCAGCTGGGGGACAGACTATGGCTACACCTTC; CDR3: CASSWGTDYGYTF
size: NA; J: TRBJ2-6; V: TRBV19; D: NA; DNA: TGTGCCAGTAGTTCACAGGGCTCTGGGGCCAACGTCCTGACTTTC; CDR3: CASSSQGSGANVLTF
size: NA; J: TRBJ1-1; V: TRBV6-5; D: TRBD1; DNA: TGTGCCAGCAGTTCCCGACAGGGACGGAACACTGAAGCTTTCTTT; CDR3: CASSSRQGRNTEAFF
size: NA; J: TRBJ2-1; V: TRBV13; D: TRBD2; DNA: TGTGCCAGCAGCTCTGGACTAGCGGGAGTAGAGAATGAGCAGTTCTTC; CDR3: CASSSGLAGVENEQFF
size: NA; J: TRBJ1-3; V: TRBV29-1; D: TRBD1; DNA: TGCAGCATCCTACAGGGGTTCGGAAACACCATATATTTT; CDR3: CSILQGFGNTIYF